Presented here are 24 T cell receptor beta chains from one specimen sequenced in a study of T-cell reconstitution after alpha-beta-depleted transplantation in children. Construction of the TCRbeta library involved unique molecular identifiers. TCRdb reprocessed the PCR reads via MiXCR and lists one record per CDR3 protein. The table has some 80,000 distinct CDR3 sequences, 15% to 20% seen once. This material consisted of PBMCs, mostly from graft donor cells, taken 360 days after TCRalphabeta/CD19-depleted stem cell transplant. Source of these receptors: a male patient between 2 and 15 years old who had a stem cell transplant for acute lymphoblastic leukemia, so the T cells may come from the graft donor.

V is TRBV7-2 and J is TRBJ2-1; 7 bases are shared with TRBD2. CDR1 SGHTA and CDR2 FQGNSA come from the germline V gene. The CDR3 has 18 residues. The trim removed 0 bases at V and 7 bases at J, leaving 15 bases unmatched. CDR3 DNA sequence: TGTGCCAGCAGCTTAGCGCGGTGGGCAGGGAGGGTACAAAATGAGCAGTTCTTC. It is translated as CASSLARWAGRVQNEQFF.

The J gene is TRBJ2-3, the V gene TRBV29-1; TRBD2 matches at 10 bases. CDR1 and CDR2 from the germline V gene are SQVTM and ANQGSEA. The CDR3 is 15 amino acids. The V and J ends lost 4 bases and 2 bases, in that order; junction bases with no gene match: 6. In DNA, the CDR3 is TGCAGCGTTGCCGCCCTAGCGGGAGTCACAGATACGCAGTATTTT. Translation: CSVAALAGVTDTQYF.

The sample holds a few counts of this clonotype. J is TRBJ2-5 and V is TRBV10-3; 12 bases match TRBD2. Germline lookup yields CDR1 ENHRY and CDR2 SYGVKD. The CDR3 spans 15 residues. Losses at the gene ends were 2 bases for V and 5 bases for J; bases not matched to a gene: 3. This CDR3 reads CAISEGLAGYETQYF. The CDR3 region has the DNA TGTGCCATCAGTGAGGGACTAGCGGGATATGAGACCCAGTACTTC.

This chain uses TRBV7-9 with TRBJ1-4; 7 nucleotides agree with TRBD1. The V segment lost 4 bases and the J segment 5 bases; nucleotides outside the gene matches: 7. The germline gives CDR1 SEHNR, CDR2 FQNEAQ (reference sequence). This CDR3 has 15 amino acids. As DNA, the CDR3 is TGTGCCAGCAGCTCCCGGGACAGCCCGAATGAAAAACTGTTTTTT. Translating gives CASSSRDSPNEKLFF.

Only a few counts were recorded for this clonotype. The chain is built from TRBV20-1 and TRBJ2-2; no clear D. From germline, CDR1 is DFQATT and CDR2 SNEGSKA (reference sequence). Trimming took 1 base from V and 1 from J, leaving 4 bases between them. The CDR3 consists of 13 residues. This chain's CDR3 is CSARVRNTGELFF. CDR3 coding DNA: TGCAGTGCTAGAGTCAGGAACACCGGGGAGCTGTTTTTT.

This clonotype was counted between two and nine times. V usage is TRBV27 and J usage is TRBJ1-2, with a possible D match to TRBD1 (5 bases). The CDR3 has 12 amino acids. Germline CDR1 reads MNHEY; CDR2 reads SMNVEV (reference sequence). V lost 3 bases to trimming and J lost 10 bases, with 12 bases between them. The CDR3 region is CASSFYGGVYTF. The CDR3 DNA follows: TGTGCCAGCAGTTTCTACGGGGGAGTCTACACCTTC.

The rearrangement uses TRBV12-3 or TRBV12-4 and TRBJ2-1; 14 bases fit TRBD2. V trimming: 6 bases; J trimming: 1 base; junction bases outside the gene matches: 11. The CDR3 is 19 amino acids. The CDR3 protein is CASSGTSGRRGGSYNEQFF. The CDR3 region has the DNA TGTGCCAGCAGCGGGACTAGCGGGAGAAGAGGAGGTTCCTACAATGAGCAGTTCTTC.

This clonotype was found a few times. The V gene is TRBV20-1, the J gene TRBJ2-4; the match to TRBD2 covers 8 bases. V shed 7 bases, J shed 0 bases, and the junction held 17 bases outside the gene matches. Germline CDR1 is DFQATT and CDR2 is SNEGSKA (reference sequence). The CDR3 covers 18 residues. The CDR3 region is CSGSGEREYLRAKNIQYF. For the CDR3, the DNA is TGCAGTGGCTCCGGGGAGCGGGAGTACCTTAGAGCCAAAAACATTCAGTACTTC.

The chain employs TRBV25-1 and TRBJ1-4; 9 bases agree with TRBD1. Germline V gene sequence: CDR1 MGHDK, CDR2 SYGVNS. This CDR3 has 15 residues. V trimming: 2 bases; J trimming: 6 bases; junction bases outside the gene matches: 4. In DNA, the CDR3 is TGTGCCAGCAGTGAACGACAGGGGGGCTATGAAAAACTGTTTTTT. It specifies CASSERQGGYEKLFF.

The chain uses TRBV6-2 or TRBV6-3 and TRBJ2-7, with 13 bases matching TRBD2. J gave up 4 bases and V 5 bases, and 5 bases lay outside the gene matches. This CDR3 contains 15 residues. CDR1 is MNHEY, CDR2 SVGEGT, per germline. This CDR3 is CASSQTSGRRYEQYF. CDR3 DNA: TGTGCCAGCAGTCAGACTAGCGGGAGGAGGTACGAGCAGTACTTC.

The gene calls are TRBV6-2 or TRBV6-3 and TRBJ1-5; no clear D gene. From germline, CDR1 is MNHEY and CDR2 SVGEGT. With 2 bases removed from V and 14 bases from J, the gap between germline ends came to 10 bases. The CDR3 extends over 11 amino acids. CDR3 amino acids: CASSYNGPKHF. For the CDR3, the DNA is TGTGCCAGCAGTTACAACGGCCCCAAGCATTTT.

The table lists this clonotype with a few counts. This sequence joins TRBV29-1 and TRBJ2-6, with 10 bases that match TRBD1. From germline, CDR1 is SQVTM and CDR2 ANQGSEA. The CDR3 runs 18 residues. The V segment lost 6 bases and the J segment 3 bases; nucleotides outside the gene matches: 14. CDR3 nucleotides: TGCAGCGTAAACCTAGGTGGACAGGGGGTAGGTGGGGCCAACGTCCTGACTTTC. Protein sequence: CSVNLGGQGVGGANVLTF.

The table lists this clonotype with a few counts. V and J are TRBV25-1 and TRBJ2-7; 9 bases agree with TRBD2. V was pared by 9 bases and J by 3 bases, with 15 bases of the junction left unmatched. In germline, CDR1 is MGHDK, CDR2 SYGVNS. The CDR3 consists of 16 residues. The CDR3 loop is CASTRGSGRGGYEQYF. CDR3 bases: TGTGCCAGTACTAGGGGTAGCGGGAGAGGTGGCTACGAGCAGTACTTC.

CDR3 nucleotide sequence: TGCGCCAGCAGCCCGGGACTAGCGGGAGCGGAGCAGTACTTC. This translates into CASSPGLAGAEQYF. This sequence joins TRBV5-1 and TRBJ2-7; 14 bases line up with TRBD2. Unmatched junction bases numbered 4, after V lost 4 bases and J lost 7 bases. This CDR3 has 14 residues. Germline lookup yields CDR1 SGHRS and CDR2 YFSETQ. Full variable domain (remainder filled in from reference TRBV5-1 and TRBJ2-7): KAGVTQTPRYLIKTRGQQVTLSCSPISGHRSVSWYQQTPGQGLQFLFEYFSETQRNKGNFPGRFSGRQFSNSRSEMNVSTLELGDSALYLCASSPGLAGAEQYFGPGTRLTVT.

The sample holds a few counts of this clonotype. V usage is TRBV6-1 and J usage is TRBJ1-3; D unclear. The CDR3 totals 11 residues. Between the trimmed V and J ends, which lost 4 bases and 7 bases, there was a span of 5 bases. Germline values: CDR1 MNHNS, CDR2 SASEGT. The CDR3 spells CASSAFNTIYF. DNA of the CDR3: TGTGCCAGCAGTGCCTTTAACACCATATATTTT.

This rearrangement joins TRBV12-3 or TRBV12-4 to TRBJ1-5; D call uncertain. This CDR3 has 14 residues. V dropped 4 bases and J dropped 2 bases, with 9 bases sitting between them. The CDR3 sequence: CASSYQKGNQPQHF. The CDR3 DNA follows: TGTGCCAGCAGTTACCAGAAGGGCAATCAGCCCCAGCATTTT.

The sample holds many counts of this clonotype. J is TRBJ1-1 and V is TRBV5-1, with D possibly being TRBD1 (6 bases). The germline gives CDR1 SGHRS, CDR2 YFSETQ. V shed 6 bases and J shed 1 base, with 16 bases lying between them. The CDR3 spans 15 residues. This CDR3 reads CASTILGGWNTEAFF. The DNA of the CDR3 is TGCGCCAGCACAATACTAGGGGGTTGGAACACTGAAGCTTTCTTT.

V is TRBV12-3 or TRBV12-4 and J is TRBJ2-7; D possibly corresponds to TRBD1 (5 bases). V lost 3 bases and J lost 0, with 9 bases in between. The CDR3 consists of 14 residues. CDR3 DNA sequence: TGTGCCAGCAGTTTGAAGGGGAACTCCTACGAGCAGTACTTC. Amino acid sequence: CASSLKGNSYEQYF.

The chain links TRBV5-1 to TRBJ2-3, with TRBD2 identical over 11 bases. Germline V CDR1 and CDR2: SGHRS, YFSETQ. The J segment lost 2 bases and the V segment lost 4 bases, leaving 9 bases of the junction unmatched. The CDR3 is made up of 17 amino acids. The CDR3 DNA follows: TGCGCCAGCAGCAAAGGACTAGCGGGCGCCCCCACAGATACGCAGTATTTT. It is translated as CASSKGLAGAPTDTQYF.

This chain links TRBV12-3 or TRBV12-4 with TRBJ2-3; D might be TRBD1 (5 bases). The CDR3 has 14 amino acids. V shed 4 bases and J shed 4 bases, with 12 bases lying between them. The CDR3 here is CASSSRLGADTQYF. The CDR3 nucleotides read TGTGCCAGCAGTTCAAGGTTAGGGGCAGATACGCAGTATTTT.

CDR3 sequence reads: CASSLASHRNTGELFF. The CDR3 bases are TGTGCCAGCAGCTTGGCCTCGCATAGGAACACCGGGGAGCTGTTTTTT. The rearrangement links TRBV5-5 to TRBJ2-2, with unresolved D. CDR1 SGHKS and CDR2 YYEKEE come from the germline V gene (reference sequence). This CDR3 has 16 residues. Trimming stripped 0 bases from V and 1 base from J, with 10 bases between. The whole variable domain, remainder taken from reference TRBV5-5 and TRBJ2-2, is DAGVTQSPTHLIKTRGQQVTLRCSPISGHKSVSWYQQVLGQGPQFIFQYYEKEERGRGNFPDRFSARQFPNYSSELNVNALLLGDSALYLCASSLASHRNTGELFFGEGSRLTVL.

The chain carries TRBV5-4 and TRBJ1-5; a weak D match, TRBD1 (6 bases). The CDR3 has 14 amino acids. Germline V lookup: CDR1 SGHNT, CDR2 YYREEE (reference sequence). V lost 0 bases and J lost 7, with 11 bases in between. The DNA of the CDR3 is TGTGCCAGCAGCTTGGGCCCGGGACAACAGCCCCAGCATTTT. Amino acid sequence: CASSLGPGQQPQHF. The variable domain in full, completed from reference TRBV5-4 and TRBJ1-5, reads ETGVTQSPTHLIKTRGQQVTLRCSSQSGHNTVSWYQQALGQGPQFIFQYYREEENGRGNFPPRFSGLQFPNYSSELNVNALELDDSALYLCASSLGPGQQPQHFGDGTRLSIL.

This clonotype has only a few counts. The CDR3 nucleotides read TGTGCCAGCAGTTTCGGTTCCATGGAGCAGTACTTC. Translation gives CASSFGSMEQYF. The rearrangement joins TRBV6-5 to TRBJ2-7; unclear D gene. V lost 4 bases and J 7 bases, leaving 11 bases between the germline ends. The CDR3 sequence is 12 residues long. Per the germline V gene, CDR1 is MNHEY and CDR2 is SVGAGI.

This clonotype was seen many times. The V gene is TRBV6-5, the J gene TRBJ2-7; D ambiguous. CDR1 MNHEY and CDR2 SVGAGI come from the germline V gene. The CDR3 is made up of 17 amino acids. V lost 0 bases to trimming and J lost 7 bases, with 22 bases between them. The CDR3 protein is CASSYSTGIGSPKEQYF. In DNA, the CDR3 is TGTGCCAGCAGTTACTCGACCGGAATCGGGTCTCCTAAGGAGCAGTACTTC.